This T cell receptor beta chain originates from a study of shared clonotypes between healthy human individuals (dated by TCRdb to 2020 to 2021). Describing the broader study: The cohort comprised a couple of women and a few men aged 18 to 49 years. For each donor, CD4 naive and CD4 memory were each run on three plates, CD8 naive on two plates, and CD8 memory on one plate. The study deeply sequenced blood TCR repertoires of about five healthy adults to estimate repertoire size and the extent of clonotype sharing between individuals. To increase sequencing depth and limit assay-specific biases, TCR repertoire library preparation and sequencing were carried out by different laboratories using diverse techniques. Leukapheresis yielded between about 0.9 and 10 billion PBMCs per donor.

As for this clone: Which antigen it targets is not known. No base quality information exists; no much larger clone differs at one position.

CD8 naive samples consisted of CD45RO-negative cells that were positively selected for CCR7, yielding a CD45RA+CCR7+ population without TemRA cells. The donors were healthy, HIV-negative adults with no recently reported acute infections or vaccinations. Every donor was a Caucasian adult residing in Nashville, Tennessee, USA. Blood was obtained by leukapheresis, after which PBMCs were separated by Ficoll-Histopaque density gradient centrifugation and cryopreserved in liquid nitrogen vapor phase. Analytical flow cytometry was used to check the purity and quantity of every magnetically sorted T cell population. From each sorted fraction, genomic DNA was isolated and quantified by UV absorbance on a Nanodrop 2000c. A distance of 24 bases separates the germline ends of V and J, which lose 9 bases and 4 bases respectively. The CDR3 runs 16 residues from the cysteine to the phenylalanine. The sequence is cut down to CDR3 DNA, 48 bases in frame from base 1. The germline V gene encodes CDR1 LNHDA and CDR2 SQIVND (reference sequence).

TCR CDR3 regions were amplified from genomic DNA by multiplex PCR using the deep immunoSEQ assay. Extracted genomic DNA from each cell subset was spread evenly across all wells of several immunoSEQ 96-well plates, with each plate serving as a replicate. For sorted subsets, 200 to 250 ng of genomic DNA, equivalent to 25,000 to 35,000 T cell genomes, went into each replicate PCR. The purified libraries were quantified using a Qubit 3.0 fluorometer, sized with a Bioanalyzer 2100, and then quantified again using the KAPA Library Quantification kit. Every immunoSEQ 96-well plate was sequenced on a separate single-read 150-cycle Illumina NextSeq 550 flow cell. The source study handled its data this way. The immunoSEQ output contained only junctional sequences without quality scores, so filtering could not match that applied to full-length reads. To assign V/J genes and CDR3, sequences were annotated against IMGT germline references using PyIR, a Python wrapper for IgBLAST v1.9. Any read was removed if the V/J assignment was weak (E-value above 1e-6), the CDR3 was missing, or the read contained stop codons, out-of-frame junctions, or ambiguous translated residues. V3J clonotypes were defined as sequences sharing the same inferred V gene, J gene, and CDR3 amino acid sequence. To compute the percentage overlap between repertoires, the number of shared unique clonotypes was divided by the size of the smaller repertoire. Repertoire richness was assessed with RTK rarefaction, the Chao1 estimator, and Recon v2.1 estimates of unobserved clonotypes. For all TCRbeta clonotypes obtained by the gDNA method from four donors, generation probabilities were computed with OLGA. Drawn from immuneACCESS, this table holds only the in-frame rearrangements with V and J called that TCRdb kept. Clones are partly lost; checked studies trace under half to an unresolved V gene and leave the rest unexplained. V, J and clone size were drawn from that table, and D and trimming were deduced from the DNA. This sample comprises approximately 2,000,000 clones, 93% of them detected only once. The top ten constitute around 1.8% of the sample.

What the work shows at the level of the full study, not this receptor alone: When a handful of donors were compared, the shared fraction of clonotypes was approximately 5% for naive CD4, approximately 3.5% for naive CD8, 2.3% for memory CD4, and around 0.4% for memory CD8. Estimated clonotype richness was generally larger for naive than for memory subsets. Sampling was limited to blood, and TCR repertoires in tissue likely differ from TCR repertoires in blood. Higher generation probabilities were observed for clonotypes shared by all four sorted-subset donors than for non-shared clonotypes. Even with the large sequencing depth, rarefaction of the sorted-subset datasets indicated that sequencing was incomplete. The genetic and exposure-history diversity represented was limited by the small number of donors. Pairwise subsampling indicated that sequencing depth was expected to affect the degree of clonotype sharing among donors.

The receptor chain draws on TRBV19 and TRBJ1-2; TRBD1 might be the D gene, on 6 matching bases. The origin of this receptor is a man aged 18 to 29 in good health. Some clones in this sample may be carry-over from other donors' samples. Sequencing was performed on naive CD8+ T cells from PBMCs. According to the study, the label for this sample's cell subset or site signals: CD45RA+CCR7+. The CDR3 region reads CASSLGGRGFSYGYTF. The DNA sequence is given as TGTGCCAGCAGCCTAGGGGGGCGCGGGTTTTCCTATGGCTACACCTTC. With all but the CDR3 taken from the reference TRBV19 and TRBJ1-2 genes, the full variable domain is: DGGITQSPKYLFRKEGQNVTLSCEQNLNHDAMYWYRQDPGQGLRLIYYSQIVNDFQKGDIAEGYSVSREKKESFPLTVTSAQKNPTAFYLCASSLGGRGFSYGYTFGSGTRLTVV.